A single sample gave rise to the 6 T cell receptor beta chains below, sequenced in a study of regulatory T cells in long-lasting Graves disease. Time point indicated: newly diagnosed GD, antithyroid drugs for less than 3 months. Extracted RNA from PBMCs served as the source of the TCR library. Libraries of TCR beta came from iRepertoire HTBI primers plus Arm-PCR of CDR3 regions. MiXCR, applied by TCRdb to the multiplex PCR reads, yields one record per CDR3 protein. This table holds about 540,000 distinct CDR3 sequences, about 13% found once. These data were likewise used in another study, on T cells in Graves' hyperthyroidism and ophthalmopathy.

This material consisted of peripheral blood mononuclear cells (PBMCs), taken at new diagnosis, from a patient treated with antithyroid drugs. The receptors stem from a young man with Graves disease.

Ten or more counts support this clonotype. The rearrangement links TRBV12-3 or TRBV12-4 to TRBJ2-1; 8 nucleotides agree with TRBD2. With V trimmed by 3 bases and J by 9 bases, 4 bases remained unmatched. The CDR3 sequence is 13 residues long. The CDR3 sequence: CASSLGTRSEQFF. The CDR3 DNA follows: TGTGCCAGCAGTTTGGGGACTAGAAGTGAGCAGTTCTTC.

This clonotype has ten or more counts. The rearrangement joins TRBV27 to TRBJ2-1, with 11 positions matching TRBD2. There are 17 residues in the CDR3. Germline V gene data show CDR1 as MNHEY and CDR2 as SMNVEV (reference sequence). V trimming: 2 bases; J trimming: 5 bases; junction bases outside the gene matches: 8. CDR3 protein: CASSLVLSSGRNNEQFF. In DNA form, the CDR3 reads TGTGCCAGCAGTTTAGTCCTCTCTAGCGGGAGGAACAATGAGCAGTTCTTC.

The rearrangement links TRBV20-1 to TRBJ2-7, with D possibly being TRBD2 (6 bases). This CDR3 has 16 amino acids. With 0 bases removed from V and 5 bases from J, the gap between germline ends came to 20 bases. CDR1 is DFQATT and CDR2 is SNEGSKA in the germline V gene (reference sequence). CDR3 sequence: CSARELACGNPDEQYF. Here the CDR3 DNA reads TGCAGTGCTAGAGAATTAGCTTGCGGGAATCCGGACGAGCAGTACTTC.

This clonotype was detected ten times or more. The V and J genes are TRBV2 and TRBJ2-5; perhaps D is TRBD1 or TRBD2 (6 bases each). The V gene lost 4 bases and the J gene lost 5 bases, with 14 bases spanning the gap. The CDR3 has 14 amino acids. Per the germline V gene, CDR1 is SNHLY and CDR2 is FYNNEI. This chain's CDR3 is CASSVEGGGETQYF. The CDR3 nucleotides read TGTGCCAGCAGTGTTGAGGGGGGCGGCGAGACCCAGTACTTC.

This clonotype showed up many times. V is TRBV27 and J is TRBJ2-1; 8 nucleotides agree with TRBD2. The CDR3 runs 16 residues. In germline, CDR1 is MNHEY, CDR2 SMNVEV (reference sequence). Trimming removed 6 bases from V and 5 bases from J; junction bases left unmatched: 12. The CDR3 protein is CASSPVKRERHNEQFF. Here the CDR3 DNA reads TGTGCCAGCAGCCCCGTGAAGCGGGAGCGACACAATGAGCAGTTCTTC.

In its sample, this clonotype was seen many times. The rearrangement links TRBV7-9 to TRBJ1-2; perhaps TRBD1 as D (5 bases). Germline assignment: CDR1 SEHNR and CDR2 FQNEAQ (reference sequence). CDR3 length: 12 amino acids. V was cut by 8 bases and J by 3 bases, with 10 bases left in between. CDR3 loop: CASAGGDYGYTF. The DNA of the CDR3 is TGTGCCAGCGCCGGGGGGGACTATGGCTACACCTTC.